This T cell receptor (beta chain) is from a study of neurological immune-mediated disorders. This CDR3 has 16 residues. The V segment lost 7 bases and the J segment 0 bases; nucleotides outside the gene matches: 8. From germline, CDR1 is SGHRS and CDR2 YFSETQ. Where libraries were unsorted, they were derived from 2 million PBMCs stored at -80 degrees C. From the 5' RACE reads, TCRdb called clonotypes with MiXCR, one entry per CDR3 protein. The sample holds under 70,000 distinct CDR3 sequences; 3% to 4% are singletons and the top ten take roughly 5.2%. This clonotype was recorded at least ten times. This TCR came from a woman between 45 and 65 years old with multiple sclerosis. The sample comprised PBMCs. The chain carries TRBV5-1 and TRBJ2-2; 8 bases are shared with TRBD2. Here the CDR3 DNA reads TGCGCCAGCTCTTTGTTAGCGGGGACGAACACCGGGGAGCTGTTTTTT. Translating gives CASSLLAGTNTGELFF.